A selection of T cell receptor beta chains follows, all from one sample in a study of chemoradiotherapy in HPV16-positive cancers. The protocol was immunoSEQ multiplex PCR, while the TCRdb copy is restricted to in-frame clones and leaves out a portion. In the table there are about 53,000 clones, around 90% of which are singletons. Sequencing used blood, obtained from a patient who underwent chemoradiotherapy. Receptors originate from a human donor with HPV-associated anogenital cancer. Both conserved end residues are part of each CDR3. A D gene is named only where the DNA matches it firmly. Some rows have no size entry. The others give once, few or many, or a class for an expanded clone.

V	D	J	size	CDR3	DNA
TRBV5-1	-	TRBJ1-6	-	CASRSGNNSPLHF	TGCGCCAGCAGGTCCGGGAATAATTCACCCCTCCACTTT
TRBV19	-	TRBJ1-5	-	CASHALRGSNQPQHF	TGTGCCAGCCATGCCTTGAGGGGCAGCAATCAGCCCCAGCATTTT
TRBV19	-	TRBJ2-1	-	CASSPTARGEQFF	TGTGCCAGTAGCCCGACTGCCCGGGGTGAGCAGTTCTTC
TRBV18	-	TRBJ1-4	-	CASSLGQTVAADEKLFF	TGTGCCAGCTCACTAGGACAAACTGTGGCCGCTGATGAAAAACTGTTTTTT
TRBV10-2	-	TRBJ1-5	-	CASSELQGVQPQHF	TGCGCCAGCAGTGAGCTACAGGGTGTTCAGCCCCAGCATTTT
TRBV18	-	TRBJ1-4	-	CASFLGGAENEKLFF	TGTGCCAGCTTCCTCGGAGGGGCGGAGAATGAAAAACTGTTTTTT
TRBV19	-	TRBJ1-5	-	CASSREAAQPQHF	TGTGCCAGTAGTCGGGAAGCAGCTCAGCCCCAGCATTTT
TRBV4-1	-	TRBJ2-7	-	CASSQRQSGEQYF	TGCGCCAGCAGCCAAAGACAGTCGGGAGAGCAGTACTTC
TRBV13	-	TRBJ2-3	-	CASSLRLGSTDTQYF	TGTGCCAGCAGCTTAAGGCTAGGCAGCACAGATACGCAGTATTTT
TRBV7-2	-	TRBJ1-3	-	CASSFPTSGNTIYF	TGTGCCAGCAGCTTCCCAACCTCTGGAAACACCATATATTTT
TRBV4-1	-	TRBJ1-5	-	CASSQDRVGSNQPQHF	TGCGCCAGCAGCCAAGATAGGGTAGGGAGCAATCAGCCCCAGCATTTT
TRBV11-2	-	TRBJ1-5	-	CASSLDRAQPQHF	TGTGCCAGCAGCTTAGATCGAGCTCAGCCCCAGCATTTT
TRBV30	TRBD2	TRBJ2-5	-	CAWSGSLAGGSQETQYF	TGTGCCTGGAGTGGTTCACTAGCGGGAGGCAGCCAAGAGACCCAGTACTTC
TRBV12-1	-	TRBJ2-1	-	CASSFVRGGNEQFF	TGTGCCAGCAGCTTTGTCCGAGGTGGGAATGAGCAGTTCTTC
TRBV6-4	-	TRBJ2-7	-	CASRGIAPTFYEQYF	TGTGCCAGCAGAGGGATAGCCCCAACCTTCTACGAGCAGTACTTC
TRBV9	TRBD2	TRBJ2-7	-	CASSPSSGGSYEQYF	TGTGCCAGCAGCCCCTCTAGCGGGGGGTCCTACGAGCAGTACTTC
TRBV29-1	TRBD1	TRBJ2-3	-	CSVIPGQGATDTQYF	TGCAGCGTTATTCCGGGACAGGGGGCAACAGATACGCAGTATTTT
TRBV6-5	-	TRBJ2-7	-	CASITSASLSYEQYF	TGTGCCAGCATCACCTCAGCTTCACTCTCCTACGAGCAGTACTTC
TRBV30	-	TRBJ1-2	-	CAWSISRKPNYGYTF	TGTGCCTGGAGTATTTCGCGCAAACCTAACTATGGCTACACCTTC
TRBV4-3	-	TRBJ1-2	-	CASSQDLAGLQGGYTF	TGCGCCAGCAGCCAAGATCTGGCAGGGCTTCAGGGTGGCTACACCTTC
TRBV6-5	TRBD2	TRBJ2-7	-	CASSKRLAGPYEQYF	TGTGCCAGCTCCAAGAGGCTAGCGGGCCCCTACGAGCAGTACTTC
TRBV13	-	TRBJ2-2	-	CASSQNTGELFF	TGTGCCAGCAGCCAGAACACCGGGGAGCTGTTTTTT
TRBV30	-	TRBJ2-1	-	CAWSLSGLSPEQFF	TGTGCCTGGAGTCTATCAGGACTTTCACCGGAGCAGTTCTTC
TRBV9	TRBD2	TRBJ2-3	once	CASSVATSGPTDTQYF	TGTGCCAGCAGCGTAGCTACTAGCGGCCCCACAGATACGCAGTATTTT
TRBV5-4	-	TRBJ2-5	once	CASSSPSDGGETQYF	TGTGCCAGCAGCTCCCCATCGGACGGTGGGGAGACCCAGTACTTC
TRBV6-5	TRBD1	TRBJ1-2	-	CASSYLEDRIAVGYTF	TGTGCCAGCAGTTACCTAGAGGACAGGATCGCAGTAGGCTACACCTTC
TRBV2	TRBD1	TRBJ1-1	-	CASSDTGTDNTEAFF	TGTGCCAGCAGTGATACCGGGACAGACAACACTGAAGCTTTCTTT
TRBV13	-	TRBJ1-2	-	CASSLGRLALDYGYTF	TGTGCCAGCAGCTTAGGCCGATTGGCCCTTGACTATGGCTACACCTTC
TRBV5-4	TRBD1	TRBJ1-2	-	CASSLFRDRGYGYTF	TGTGCCAGCAGCCTGTTTCGAGACAGGGGTTATGGCTACACCTTC
TRBV18	TRBD2	TRBJ2-1	-	CASSPVSGGPNEQFF	TGTGCCAGCTCACCAGTTAGCGGGGGCCCCAATGAGCAGTTCTTC
TRBV4-3	-	TRBJ1-2	-	CASSQSRGMDYGYTF	TGCGCCAGCAGCCAATCAAGAGGGATGGACTATGGCTACACCTTC
TRBV5-1	TRBD2	TRBJ2-1	once	CASSLEGLAGGPSYNEQFF	TGCGCCAGCAGCTTGGAGGGGCTAGCGGGGGGTCCCTCCTACAATGAGCAGTTCTTC
TRBV5-5	-	TRBJ1-4	-	CASSPEAFSTNEKLFF	TGTGCCAGCAGCCCGGAGGCATTTTCAACTAATGAAAAACTGTTTTTT
TRBV7-9	-	TRBJ2-7	-	CASSFRDEQYF	TGTGCCAGCAGCTTCCGGGACGAGCAGTACTTC
TRBV30	-	TRBJ1-1	-	CAWRPVQGLNTEAFF	TGTGCCTGGAGGCCAGTACAGGGCTTGAACACTGAAGCTTTCTTT
TRBV29-1	-	TRBJ2-5	-	CSVEEAAYTKWETQYF	TGCAGCGTTGAAGAGGCGGCCTATACCAAGTGGGAGACCCAGTACTTC
TRBV27	TRBD1	TRBJ2-1	once	CASRDLVGTEPNEQFF	TGTGCCAGCAGGGACCTGGTCGGGACAGAGCCTAATGAGCAGTTCTTC
TRBV6-1	TRBD1	TRBJ1-2	-	CASSELDRGYGYTF	TGTGCCAGCAGTGAGTTGGACAGGGGGTATGGCTACACCTTC
TRBV30	TRBD1	TRBJ1-6	once	CAWSTDRGSSPLHF	TGTGCCTGGAGTACGGACAGGGGGTCTTCACCCCTCCACTTT
TRBV19	-	TRBJ2-7	-	CASSSGSRPRGEQYF	TGTGCCAGTAGCTCGGGGTCCCGGCCCCGGGGCGAGCAGTACTTC
TRBV6-1	TRBD1	TRBJ1-4	-	CASIPDRGREKLFF	TGTGCCAGCATTCCGGACAGGGGGCGCGAAAAACTGTTTTTT
TRBV5-1	-	TRBJ2-4	-	CASSGGVQGRRKNIQYF	TGCGCCAGCAGCGGGGGCGTGCAGGGGCGCAGAAAAAACATTCAGTACTTC
TRBV5-1	TRBD1	TRBJ1-1	-	CASSLQGGSPEAFF	TGCGCCAGCAGCTTGCAGGGGGGATCACCAGAAGCTTTCTTT
TRBV7-2	-	TRBJ1-3	-	CASSYGRSSGNTIYF	TGTGCCAGCAGCTACGGAAGGAGCTCTGGAAACACCATATATTTT
TRBV4-3	-	TRBJ1-1	-	CASSQDGGVGAFF	TGCGCCAGCAGCCAAGATGGGGGGGTAGGGGCTTTCTTT
TRBV4-3	TRBD1	TRBJ2-1	-	CASSQDPRRGSSYNEQFF	TGCGCCAGCAGCCAAGATCCCCGCAGGGGGAGCTCCTACAATGAGCAGTTCTTC
TRBV9	-	TRBJ1-3	once	CASSLPQGSGNTIYF	TGTGCCAGCAGCTTACCACAGGGCTCTGGAAACACCATATATTTT
TRBV19	-	TRBJ1-1	-	CASSIRGETEAFF	TGTGCCAGTAGTATACGGGGGGAAACTGAAGCTTTCTTT
TRBV5-4	TRBD2	TRBJ2-1	-	CASSLAGTSGRGSYNEQFF	TGTGCCAGCAGCTTGGCCGGGACTAGCGGGAGGGGTTCCTACAATGAGCAGTTCTTC